The rows below give T cell receptor beta chains drawn from one sample of a study of radiotherapy plus CTLA-4 blockade in lung cancer. Libraries were prepared by immunoSEQ multiplex PCR; TCRdb keeps only in-frame clonotypes and omits some of them. The sample contains approximately 80,000 clones, roughly 74% of which appear only once. The input for sequencing was peripheral blood, taken from a patient treated with radiotherapy plus ipilimumab. The receptors were gathered from a human donor with non-small cell lung cancer whose response to radiotherapy plus ipilimumab could not be evaluated. CDR3s include the opening cysteine and the closing phenylalanine or tryptophan. D genes are given only for firm matches. Some rows mark clone size as missing; the rest say once, few, many or name a class of expanded clone.

v_gene	abundance	d_gene	j_gene	CDR3aa	CDR3nt
TRBV11-2	once	.	TRBJ1-4	CASSLSWGANEKLFF	TGTGCCAGCAGCTTATCCTGGGGGGCTAATGAAAAACTGTTTTTT
TRBV7-2	.	.	TRBJ1-1	CASSLVGGYTEAFF	TGTGCCAGCAGCTTAGTAGGGGGATACACTGAAGCTTTCTTT
TRBV2	few	.	TRBJ1-2	CASLQTNYGYTF	TGTGCCAGCTTACAGACTAACTATGGCTACACCTTC
TRBV5-4	.	TRBD1	TRBJ2-5	CASSSKQGHQETQYF	TGTGCCAGCAGCTCGAAACAGGGGCACCAAGAGACCCAGTACTTC
TRBV4-1	once	.	TRBJ2-7	CASSPAQLAASSYEQYF	TGCGCCAGCAGCCCCGCCCAACTAGCCGCGAGCTCCTACGAGCAGTACTTC
TRBV5-4	.	.	TRBJ2-1	CASSLDPGLAVNEQFF	TGTGCCAGCAGCTTGGACCCGGGACTGGCAGTTAATGAGCAGTTCTTC
TRBV7-8	.	.	TRBJ2-3	CASSPGTTPWDTQYF	TGTGCCAGCAGCCCGGGGACAACGCCGTGGGATACGCAGTATTTT
TRBV6-1	.	.	TRBJ2-7	CASSEIYISYEQYF	TGTGCCAGCAGTGAAATTTATATCTCCTACGAGCAGTACTTC
TRBV5-4	few	.	TRBJ2-6	CASSSSANVLTF	TGTGCCAGCAGCTCGTCGGCCAACGTCCTGACTTTC
TRBV14	few	.	TRBJ2-7	CASSLSGQGSYEQYF	TGTGCCAGCAGCCTCAGTGGCCAGGGTTCGTACGAGCAGTACTTC